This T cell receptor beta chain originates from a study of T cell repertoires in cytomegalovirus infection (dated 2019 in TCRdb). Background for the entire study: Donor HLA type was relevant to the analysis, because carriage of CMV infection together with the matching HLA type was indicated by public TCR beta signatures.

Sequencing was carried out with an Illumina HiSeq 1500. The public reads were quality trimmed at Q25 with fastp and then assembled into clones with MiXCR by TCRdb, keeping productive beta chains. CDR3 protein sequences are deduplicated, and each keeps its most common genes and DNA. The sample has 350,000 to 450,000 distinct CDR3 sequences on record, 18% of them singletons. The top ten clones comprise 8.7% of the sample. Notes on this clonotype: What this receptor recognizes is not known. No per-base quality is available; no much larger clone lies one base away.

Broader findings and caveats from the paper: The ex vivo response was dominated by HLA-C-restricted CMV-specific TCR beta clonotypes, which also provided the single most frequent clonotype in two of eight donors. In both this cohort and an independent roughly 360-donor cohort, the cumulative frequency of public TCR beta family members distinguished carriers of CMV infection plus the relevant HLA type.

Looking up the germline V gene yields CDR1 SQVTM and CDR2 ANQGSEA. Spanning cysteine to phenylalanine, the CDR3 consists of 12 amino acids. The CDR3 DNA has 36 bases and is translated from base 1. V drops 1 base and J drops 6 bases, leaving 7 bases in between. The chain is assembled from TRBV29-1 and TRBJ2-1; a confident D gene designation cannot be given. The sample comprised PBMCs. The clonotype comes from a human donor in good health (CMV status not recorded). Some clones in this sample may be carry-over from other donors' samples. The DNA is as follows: TGCAGCGTTGAAGGTCAAGGCAATGAGCAGTTCTTC. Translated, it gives CSVEGQGNEQFF.